These 23 T cell receptor beta chains originate from one sample sequenced in a study of neurological immune-mediated disorders. TCRdb processed the 5' RACE reads anew with MiXCR; each CDR3 protein has one entry. The table shows some 29,000 distinct CDR3 sequences, with 5% to 7.5% occurring only once. The sequenced sample was PBMCs. These receptors originate from a woman aged 45-65 years in good health.

This clonotype is labeled as medium-sized. The CDR3 nucleotides read TGTGCCAGCAGCTTAGCATCGGGACTCTTCAATGAGCAGTTCTTC. Translation gives CASSLASGLFNEQFF. This chain uses TRBV7-2 with TRBJ2-1, with a possible D match to TRBD2 (6 bases). This CDR3 spans 15 amino acids. Trimming took 0 bases from V and 6 from J, leaving 12 bases between them. CDR1 is SGHTA, CDR2 FQGNSA, per germline.

This clonotype was counted many times. The chain links TRBV4-1 to TRBJ2-7; 9 bases line up with TRBD2. The CDR3 totals 14 residues. Germline V gene lookup returns CDR1 MGHRA and CDR2 YSYEKL. V gave up 8 bases and J gave up 5 bases; unmatched junction bases: 10. CDR3 sequence: CASLDIAGAHEQYF. CDR3 nucleotides: TGCGCCAGCCTGGATATAGCGGGGGCCCACGAGCAGTACTTC.

This clonotype was detected ten times or more. The gene calls are TRBV10-3 and TRBJ2-7, with 10 bases matching TRBD2. The germline V gene has CDR1 ENHRY and CDR2 SYGVKD. This CDR3 comprises 16 residues. Unmatched junction bases numbered 9, after V lost 3 bases and J lost 4 bases. CDR3 in amino acids: CAISEPRLAGEYEQYF. In DNA, the CDR3 is TGTGCCATCAGTGAACCCCGGCTAGCGGGGGAGTACGAGCAGTACTTC.

In its sample, this clonotype was seen many times. DNA of the CDR3: TGTGCCAGCAGCAAGGGCGGTAGAAAAAGCTCCTACGAGCAGTACTTC. This translates into CASSKGGRKSSYEQYF. The chain recombines TRBV7-9 with TRBJ2-7, with no clear D. This CDR3 is built from 16 residues. V lost 5 bases to trimming and J lost 0 bases, with 17 bases between them. From germline, CDR1 is SEHNR and CDR2 FQNEAQ (reference sequence).

This clonotype was seen many times. The chain recombines TRBV20-1 with TRBJ1-6; 7 bases match TRBD1. With V trimmed by 6 bases and J by 12 bases, 11 bases remained unmatched. Germline CDR1 DFQATT, CDR2 SNEGSKA (reference sequence). This CDR3 is built from 13 residues. The CDR3 reads CSALTGSGLPLHF. The CDR3 region has the DNA TGCAGTGCATTGACAGGGTCGGGATTACCCCTCCACTTT.

This clonotype was picked up many times. This rearrangement joins TRBV14 to TRBJ2-1; D remains unclear. With 4 bases removed from V and 0 bases from J, the gap between germline ends came to 16 bases. Germline lookup yields CDR1 SGHDN and CDR2 FVKESK. The CDR3 covers 17 residues. DNA for the CDR3: TGTGCCAGCAGCCCGACTGTGGGTACCACCTCCTACAATGAGCAGTTCTTC. Residues: CASSPTVGTTSYNEQFF.

This clonotype occurred many times. The chain has TRBV28 and TRBJ2-7; D may match TRBD1 or TRBD2 (5 bases each). The length of the CDR3 is 11 residues. Germline loops: CDR1 MDHEN, CDR2 SYDVKM. V lost 8 bases and J 1 base, leaving 6 bases between the germline ends. The CDR3, as DNA: TGTGCCAGCGGGGGTTCCTACGAGCAGTACTTC. As protein: CASGGSYEQYF.

This clonotype occurred many times. The genes are TRBV5-1 and TRBJ2-1; 10 positions match TRBD1. CDR1 and CDR2 from the germline V gene are SGHRS and YFSETQ. This CDR3 comprises 16 residues. Trimming took 4 bases from V and 6 from J; bases not matched to a gene: 10. The CDR3 reads CASSLDRDRGGNEQFF. CDR3 nucleotides: TGCGCCAGCAGCCTGGACCGGGACAGGGGAGGCAATGAGCAGTTCTTC. Full variable domain (rest looked up from reference TRBV5-1 and TRBJ2-1): KAGVTQTPRYLIKTRGQQVTLSCSPISGHRSVSWYQQTPGQGLQFLFEYFSETQRNKGNFPGRFSGRQFSNSRSEMNVSTLELGDSALYLCASSLDRDRGGNEQFFGPGTRLTVL.

This clonotype was recorded many times. V and J are TRBV20-1 and TRBJ2-7; TRBD2 aligns across 7 bases. CDR1 is DFQATT, CDR2 SNEGSKA, per germline (reference sequence). The CDR3 length is 15 residues. The V segment lost 0 bases and the J segment 0 bases; nucleotides outside the gene matches: 5. CDR3: CSARDGREASYEQYF. The CDR3 DNA sequence: TGCAGTGCTAGAGATGGGAGGGAGGCCTCCTACGAGCAGTACTTC.

This clonotype was seen ten or more times. The chain uses TRBV7-3 and TRBJ2-1; 8 bases line up with TRBD2. CDR1 is SGHTA, CDR2 FQGTGA, per germline. V lost 5 bases to trimming and J lost 6 bases; unmatched junction nucleotides: 12. The CDR3 runs to 16 residues. In nucleotides, the CDR3 is TGTGCCAGCAGCATTAGCCCTAGCGGGCAGGGCAATGAGCAGTTCTTC. This sequence encodes CASSISPSGQGNEQFF.

This clonotype is medium-sized (0.01 to 0.1%) within its sample. V usage is TRBV10-3 and J usage is TRBJ2-5, with 7 bases that match TRBD2. The J segment lost 2 bases and the V segment lost 3 bases, leaving 9 bases of the junction unmatched. Germline-derived CDR1 and CDR2 are ENHRY and SYGVKD. The CDR3 covers 16 residues. CDR3 loop: CAISDKRDLVQETQYF. Here the CDR3 DNA reads TGTGCCATCAGTGACAAGCGGGATCTCGTGCAAGAGACCCAGTACTTC.

This clonotype was detected many times. The gene calls are TRBV28 and TRBJ2-1; 7 nucleotides match TRBD2. Per the germline V gene, CDR1 is MDHEN and CDR2 is SYDVKM. CDR3 length: 14 amino acids. V dropped 6 bases and J dropped 2; count of bases not matched to a gene: 4. The CDR3 nucleotides are TGTGCCAGCAGGAGACTAGCAGCCTACAATGAGCAGTTCTTC. Amino acids: CASRRLAAYNEQFF.

This clonotype has a count of ten or more. The chain joins TRBV20-1 to TRBJ2-5, with D uncertain. Deletions cut 1 base from V and 5 bases from J, with 2 bases between. CDR3 size: 10 residues. In germline, CDR1 is DFQATT, CDR2 SNEGSKA (reference sequence). As DNA, the CDR3 is TGCAGTGCTAGAGGGGAGACCCAGTACTTC. Translated: CSARGETQYF.

Judged by abundance, this clonotype is medium-sized. This chain uses TRBV20-1 with TRBJ2-7; TRBD2 aligns across 7 bases. This CDR3 contains 15 residues. The V gene's germline CDR1 is DFQATT and CDR2 SNEGSKA (reference sequence). Trimming cost V 6 bases and J 2 bases; bases outside gene matches: 13. CDR3 loop: CSAEDLAAIAYEQYF. In DNA form, the CDR3 reads TGCAGTGCGGAAGATCTAGCGGCTATCGCCTACGAGCAGTACTTC.

This clonotype appeared many times. The chain links TRBV27 to TRBJ2-2; D call uncertain. This CDR3 comprises 13 residues. Germline V gene lookup returns CDR1 MNHEY and CDR2 SMNVEV (reference sequence). The V end was cut by 5 bases, the J end by 8 bases, with 12 bases between. The CDR3 sequence is CASSLTLRGELFF. CDR3 coding DNA: TGTGCCAGCAGTCTCACCTTAAGGGGGGAGCTGTTTTTT.

This clonotype has ten or more counts. The genes are TRBV4-2 and TRBJ1-5; a possible D gene is TRBD1 (6 bases). Trimming cost V 1 base and J 6 bases, with 16 bases left between them. Germline CDR1 LGHNA, CDR2 YNFKEQ. This CDR3 contains 16 residues. Here the CDR3 reads CASSQGSGTKVQPQHF. The CDR3, as DNA: TGTGCCAGCAGCCAAGGTTCCGGGACAAAAGTTCAGCCCCAGCATTTT.

Many counts were recorded for this clonotype. The J gene is TRBJ2-3, the V gene TRBV7-2, with a possible D match to TRBD1 (7 bases). Germline values: CDR1 SGHTA, CDR2 FQGNSA. V lost 1 base and J lost 6, with 17 bases in between. The CDR3 extends over 16 amino acids. The CDR3 loop is CASSLVAAPGGDTQYF. The CDR3 DNA reads as TGTGCCAGCAGCTTAGTCGCAGCCCCAGGGGGGGATACGCAGTATTTT.

This clonotype was seen many times. The rearrangement joins TRBV20-1 to TRBJ2-7, with 8 bases identical to TRBD2. The V segment lost 3 bases and the J segment 5 bases; nucleotides outside the gene matches: 6. From germline, CDR1 is DFQATT and CDR2 SNEGSKA (reference sequence). The CDR3 spans 13 residues. The CDR3 region is CSASSSGSDEQYF. CDR3 nucleotides: TGCAGTGCTAGCTCCAGCGGGAGTGACGAGCAGTACTTC.

This clonotype was observed many times. The chain is built from TRBV20-1 and TRBJ1-6; D uncertain. The CDR3 runs to 15 residues. In germline, CDR1 is DFQATT, CDR2 SNEGSKA (reference sequence). Trimming took off 1 base at V and 6 bases at J, with 13 bases between the two ends. This CDR3 reads CSARVSGSFNSPLHF. The CDR3, as DNA: TGCAGTGCTAGAGTATCAGGCAGTTTTAATTCACCCCTCCACTTT.

A few counts support this clonotype. The rearrangement joins TRBV5-1 to TRBJ1-1, with TRBD1 identical over 8 bases. Germline V lookup: CDR1 SGHRS, CDR2 YFSETQ. The CDR3 has 13 residues. V gave up 5 bases and J gave up 5 bases; unmatched junction bases: 5. Here the CDR3 DNA reads TGCGCCAGCAGGACGACAGGGGAGACTGAAGCTTTCTTT. It yields the protein CASRTTGETEAFF.

This clonotype counts as medium-sized. The V and J genes are TRBV5-1 and TRBJ2-2; 8 nucleotides align to TRBD2. Germline V gives CDR1 SGHRS, CDR2 YFSETQ. J gave up 1 base and V 4 bases, and 6 bases lay outside the gene matches. CDR3 length: 16 amino acids. The CDR3 sequence is CASSPRLALNTGELFF. The CDR3, as DNA: TGCGCCAGCAGCCCCAGACTAGCGTTGAACACCGGGGAGCTGTTTTTT.

This clonotype was detected many times. V and J are TRBV14 and TRBJ1-5, with a weak D call TRBD1 (6 bases). The germline gives CDR1 SGHDN, CDR2 FVKESK. CDR3 length: 14 amino acids. V lost 3 bases and J lost 6, with 12 bases in between. The CDR3 region is CASSHGGQGQPQHF. In DNA form, the CDR3 reads TGTGCCAGCAGCCATGGGGGGCAGGGTCAGCCCCAGCATTTT. Together with reference TRBV14 and TRBJ1-5, the CDR3 gives the full variable domain: EAGVTQFPSHSVIEKGQTVTLRCDPISGHDNLYWYRRVMGKEIKFLLHFVKESKQDESGMPNNRFLAERTGGTYSTLKVQPAELEDSGVYFCASSHGGQGQPQHFGDGTRLSIL.

This clonotype appeared many times. The chain combines TRBV6-6 with TRBJ2-5; no clear D gene. Trimming took 6 bases from V and 2 from J, leaving 13 bases between them. The CDR3 runs 14 residues. CDR1 is MNHNY and CDR2 is SVGAGI in the germline V gene (reference sequence). Here the CDR3 reads CASSSRRPQETQYF. The DNA of the CDR3 is TGTGCCAGCAGCTCAAGACGGCCGCAAGAGACCCAGTACTTC.